This T cell receptor beta chain was obtained from a study of T-cell reconstitution after alpha-beta-depleted transplantation in children. Only a few counts were recorded for this clonotype. The CDR3 has 14 residues. V shed 6 bases, J shed 8 bases, and the junction held 5 bases outside the gene matches. Germline-derived CDR1 and CDR2 are SEHNR and FQNEAQ (reference sequence). Unique molecular identifiers were used to barcode this TCRbeta library. TCRdb processed the PCR reads anew with MiXCR; each CDR3 protein has one entry. This table has 200,000 or so distinct CDR3 sequences, roughly 6.5% appearing once.

The rearrangement uses TRBV7-9 and TRBJ1-4; 11 bases are a match to TRBD1. Sequencing was performed on PBMCs, taken before TCRalphabeta/CD19-depleted stem cell transplant. The receptor comes from a girl in the first two years of life with combined immunodeficiency, due to receive a stem cell transplant. The CDR3 DNA sequence: TGTGCCAGCAGAACCGGGACAGGGGGAGAAAAACTGTTTTTT. This encodes CASRTGTGGEKLFF.